This TCR beta chain stems from a study of CD8+ T cells in alopecia areata. As for the study in general: Tofacitinib was taken orally by treated patients, and the dose was 5 to 10 mg twice daily. Tofacitinib treatment spanned 6 to 18 months, with 6 months off drug afterward.

Overall study findings and caveats: Compared with mice, patients displayed less clear TCR sharing, possibly for HLA-related reasons. Clonality was higher in lesional than normal scalp, especially in alopecia totalis/universalis.

Worth noting for this clone: The antigen is unknown.

RNA, once extracted, was reverse transcribed into cDNA for use as the sequencing template. This table comes from immunoSEQ multiplex PCR, and its TCRdb copy is limited to in-frame clones, with some not included. Found here are roughly 250,000 clones, 67% of them singletons; the top ten hold around 1.2%. The sample consisted of CD4+ T cells sorted from blood, taken at week 0. The receptor's source is a human donor with alopecia areata.

The CDR3 coding sequence is TGTGCCAGCAGTGGGGGAACATCTGGGGCCAACGTCCTGACTTTC. Protein sequence: CASSGGTSGANVLTF. The chain links TRBV6-1 to TRBJ2-6; no reliable D call. In germline, CDR1 is MNHNS, CDR2 SASEGT. The V end lost 4 bases, the J end lost 1 base, and 8 bases lay between the germline ends. This CDR3 is built from 15 residues.